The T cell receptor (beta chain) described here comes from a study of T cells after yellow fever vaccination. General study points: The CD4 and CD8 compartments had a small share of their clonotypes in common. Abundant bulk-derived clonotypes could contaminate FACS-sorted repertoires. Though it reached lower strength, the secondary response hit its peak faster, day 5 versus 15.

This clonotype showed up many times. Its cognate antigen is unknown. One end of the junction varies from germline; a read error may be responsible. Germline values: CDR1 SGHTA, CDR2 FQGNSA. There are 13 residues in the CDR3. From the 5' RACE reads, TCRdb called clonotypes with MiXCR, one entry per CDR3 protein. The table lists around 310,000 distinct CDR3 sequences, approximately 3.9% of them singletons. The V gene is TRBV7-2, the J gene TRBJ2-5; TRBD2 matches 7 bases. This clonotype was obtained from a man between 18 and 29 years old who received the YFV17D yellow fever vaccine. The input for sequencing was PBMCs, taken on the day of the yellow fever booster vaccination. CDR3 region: CASSPTQSSGPHF. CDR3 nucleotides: TGTGCCAGCAGCCCAACCCAATCTAGCGGTCCCCACTTC.